The TCR beta chain described here comes from a study of CD8 T cells in Susac syndrome. Study-wide results and caveats: A relatively small number of individuals underwent TCR sequencing and HLA analysis.

Roughly 0.45 to 1 ug RNA was reverse transcribed with random hexamers. Coverage of TCR beta CDR3 amplification by immunoSEQ multiplex PCR extended to 54 Vbeta and 13 Jbeta. TCRdb passed the immunoSEQ multiplex PCR reads through MiXCR, listing each CDR3 protein once. The table has 40,000 to 55,000 distinct CDR3 sequences, roughly 93% seen once. As regards this clonotype: Antigen unknown.

From blood CD8+ and CD4+ T cells, the TCR beta chain was sequenced. Negative isolation was applied to CD8+ and CD4+ T cells, and FACS enrichment was applied to TEMRA cells. This CDR3 comprises 15 residues. Trimming removed 5 bases from V and 8 bases from J, with 18 bases in between. The germline CDR1 and CDR2 sequences are SGHVS and FNYEAQ. Sequenced material: CD8+ T cells from PBMCs. The TCR sequence derives from a human donor with multiple sclerosis. The V call is TRBV7-6, the J call TRBJ1-4; TRBD1 is a possible D gene (6 bases). The CDR3 DNA follows: TGTGCCAGCAGCCTAACCCCAGGGGAGGGGGAAAAACTGTTTTTT. This codes for CASSLTPGEGEKLFF.